Following are 21 T cell receptor beta chains from one sample sequenced in a study of graft-versus-host responses after intestinal transplantation. These receptors' antigens are unknown. Here immunoSEQ multiplex PCR was the method, and the copy in TCRdb shows in-frame clones only, minus some. This sample has under 75,000 clones, with around 91% found just once. The sample here was unstimulated CD8+ T cells sorted from spleen or lymph node cells, taken before transplant. These receptors all stem from a human donor who was the organ donor for an intestinal transplant.

The J gene is TRBJ2-1, the V gene TRBV7-2; no firm D call. This CDR3 region has 16 residues. V was clipped by 5 bases and J by 3 bases, with 17 bases between them. Germline CDR1 SGHTA, CDR2 FQGNSA. The CDR3 protein is CASSTISGADYNEQFF. The CDR3 DNA reads as TGTGCCAGCAGCACCATCTCCGGAGCAGACTACAATGAGCAGTTCTTC.

The chain couples TRBV7-9 to TRBJ2-1, with 7 bases fitting TRBD2. CDR1 is SEHNR, CDR2 FQNEAQ, per germline (reference sequence). The trim removed 1 base at V and 2 bases at J, leaving 5 bases unmatched. This CDR3 spans 16 amino acids. This chain's CDR3 is CASSLVSGGTYNEQFF. CDR3 coding DNA: TGTGCCAGCAGCTTAGTGTCGGGGGGAACCTACAATGAGCAGTTCTTC.

The chain is built from TRBV4-3 and TRBJ2-7; 8 bases line up with TRBD1. Germline lookup yields CDR1 LGHNA and CDR2 YSLEER. This CDR3 contains 17 residues. Unmatched junction bases numbered 10, after V lost 0 bases and J lost 3 bases. CDR3 DNA sequence: TGCGCCAGCAGCCAAGATTACGACCCAGGGGGCCACTACGAGCAGTACGTC. Its translation: CASSQDYDPGGHYEQYV.

This clone was seen a single time. The V and J genes are TRBV5-1 and TRBJ1-6; a weak D match, TRBD1 (6 bases). Germline V lookup: CDR1 SGHRS, CDR2 YFSETQ. V was clipped by 4 bases and J by 8 bases, with 13 bases between them. The CDR3 is 14 residues long. CDR3 region: CASSAGTIDSPLHF. In DNA, the CDR3 is TGCGCCAGCAGCGCCGGGACAATCGATTCACCCCTCCACTTT.

The V call is TRBV27, the J call TRBJ1-5; D is uncertain. Germline V gene sequence: CDR1 MNHEY, CDR2 SMNVEV (reference sequence). The length of the CDR3 is 14 residues. Trimming took off 5 bases at V and 0 bases at J, with 8 bases between the two ends. The CDR3 here is CASSTGFSNQPQHF. The CDR3 DNA follows: TGTGCCAGCAGTACCGGGTTTAGCAATCAGCCCCAGCATTTT.

This clone appeared a few times. J is TRBJ1-6 and V is TRBV5-6; weak D call: TRBD1 (5 bases). Trimming cost V 1 base and J 6 bases, with 8 bases left between them. The length of the CDR3 is 14 residues. The germline gives CDR1 SGHDT, CDR2 YYEEEE. The CDR3 loop reads CASSLPGRNSPLHF. In DNA, the CDR3 is TGTGCCAGCAGCTTGCCAGGGCGTAATTCACCCCTCCACTTT. The full variable domain, with the rest looked up from reference TRBV5-6 and TRBJ1-6, is DAGVTQSPTHLIKTRGQQVTLRCSPKSGHDTVSWYQQALGQGPQFIFQYYEEEERQRGNFPDRFSGHQFPNYSSELNVNALLLGDSALYLCASSLPGRNSPLHFGNGTRLTVT.

The chain recombines TRBV27 with TRBJ2-3; D ambiguous. CDR1 and CDR2 from the germline V gene are MNHEY and SMNVEV (reference sequence). CDR3 length: 15 residues. V was trimmed by 5 bases and J by 0 bases, leaving 12 bases between them. The CDR3 sequence is CASSPSLTSTDTQYF. Here the CDR3 DNA reads TGTGCCAGCAGTCCTTCCTTGACTAGCACAGATACGCAGTATTTT.

This chain joins TRBV5-5 and TRBJ1-2, with 10 bases identical to TRBD1. From germline, CDR1 is SGHKS and CDR2 YYEKEE (reference sequence). CDR3 length: 17 residues. The V and J ends lost 2 bases and 8 bases, in that order; junction bases with no gene match: 15. The CDR3 region is CASSFIGPRQGASGYTF. CDR3 nucleotide sequence: TGTGCCAGCAGCTTTATTGGTCCCCGACAGGGGGCAAGCGGCTACACCTTC.

The rearrangement joins TRBV5-5 to TRBJ2-2, with TRBD2 identical over 10 bases. This CDR3 has 15 residues. Trimming cost V 3 bases and J 5 bases; bases outside gene matches: 4. Germline values: CDR1 SGHKS, CDR2 YYEKEE (reference sequence). Here the CDR3 reads CASSWTSGGTGELFF. In DNA, the CDR3 is TGTGCCAGCAGCTGGACTAGCGGAGGAACCGGGGAGCTGTTTTTT.

This clone came up once. The rearrangement uses TRBV2 and TRBJ1-1; TRBD1 agrees at 7 bases. The CDR3 consists of 16 residues. Germline V gene data show CDR1 as SNHLY and CDR2 as FYNNEI. The V and J ends lost 5 bases and 1 base, in that order; junction bases with no gene match: 10. CDR3 sequence reads: CASSQSLTGENTEAFF. The CDR3 DNA reads as TGTGCCAGCAGTCAAAGTCTTACAGGGGAGAACACTGAAGCTTTCTTT.

This chain uses TRBV6-4 with TRBJ1-6; 9 nucleotides match TRBD1. Germline CDR1 and CDR2: MRHNA and SNTAGT. The J segment lost 12 bases and the V segment lost 7 bases, leaving 10 bases of the junction unmatched. This CDR3 region has 14 residues. Here the CDR3 reads CASIWDRAIQPLHF. The DNA for the CDR3 is TGTGCCAGCATCTGGGACAGGGCCATTCAACCCCTCCACTTT.

The rearrangement uses TRBV5-4 and TRBJ2-5; TRBD2 matches 7 bases. After removal of 3 bases from V and 3 bases from J, the junction contained 5 bases not matched to a gene. The CDR3 runs 14 residues. Germline V lookup: CDR1 SGHNT, CDR2 YYREEE (reference sequence). The CDR3 coding sequence is TGTGCCAGCAGCTACCTGGGGACTAAAGAGACCCAGTACTTC. Residues: CASSYLGTKETQYF.

As for this clone: The germline gene is not matched at one end of the junction; a read error may be the cause. V gene TRBV16 combines with J gene TRBJ2-1; possibly TRBD1 for D (5 bases). The CDR3 totals 15 residues. Germline V CDR1 and CDR2: KGHSY, FQNENV. CDR3 region: CASTQDRSSYNEQFF. CDR3 nucleotides: TGTGCCAGCACCCAAGACAGAAGCTCCTACAATGAGCAGTTCTTC.

The V call is TRBV7-6, the J call TRBJ2-7, with a weak D call TRBD1 (5 bases). CDR1 is SGHVS, CDR2 FNYEAQ, per germline. V was shortened by 1 base and J by 2 bases, with 9 bases between the two germline ends. The CDR3 has 14 residues. The CDR3: CASSLGGTAYEQYV. Here the CDR3 DNA reads TGTGCCAGCAGCTTAGGGGGCACAGCCTACGAGCAGTACGTC.

The rearrangement uses TRBV28 and TRBJ1-1; D is perhaps TRBD1 (5 bases). There are 13 residues in the CDR3. Looked up from germline, CDR1 is MDHEN and CDR2 is SYDVKM. Trimming removed 2 bases at V and 7 bases at J, with 11 bases between. CDR3 amino acids: CASSLAGGVEAFF. CDR3 bases: TGTGCCAGCAGTTTAGCGGGGGGAGTTGAAGCTTTCTTT.

This chain connects TRBV5-6 to TRBJ1-1; possibly TRBD1 for D (6 bases). Trimming left V 2 bases short and J 1 base short, with 9 bases between. Germline CDR1 SGHDT, CDR2 YYEEEE. This CDR3 contains 14 residues. The CDR3 reads CASSFPGQNTEAFF. The CDR3, as DNA: TGTGCCAGCAGCTTCCCGGGACAGAACACTGAAGCTTTCTTT.

This clone has only a few counts. This chain connects TRBV19 to TRBJ2-3; TRBD1 matches at 7 bases. This CDR3 has 18 residues. Germline CDR1 reads LNHDA; CDR2 reads SQIVND (reference sequence). V gave up 4 bases and J gave up 0 bases; unmatched junction bases: 13. CDR3 sequence (DNA): TGTGCCAGTAGTACCCGGACAGGAGATGAAATTAGCACAGATACGCAGTATTTT. It specifies CASSTRTGDEISTDTQYF.

This chain uses TRBV9 with TRBJ2-1; TRBD1 is a possible D gene (5 bases). V lost 4 bases to trimming and J lost 7 bases, with 12 bases between them. This CDR3 region has 13 residues. From germline, CDR1 is SGDLS and CDR2 YYNGEE. Here the CDR3 DNA reads TGTGCCAGCAGCCCCGACAGTCAGAATGAGCAGTTCTTC. Translated, it gives CASSPDSQNEQFF.

The V call is TRBV27, the J call TRBJ1-2; maybe TRBD1 (5 bases). The germline gives CDR1 MNHEY, CDR2 SMNVEV (reference sequence). Trimming removed 7 bases at V and 2 bases at J, with 14 bases between. The CDR3 extends over 14 amino acids. CDR3 loop: CASKDQGLNYGYTF. In nucleotides, the CDR3 is TGTGCCAGCAAGGACCAGGGCCTCAACTATGGCTACACCTTC.

This clone was seen once. The V call is TRBV25-1, the J call TRBJ1-1, with 9 bases matching TRBD1. Germline V CDR1 and CDR2: MGHDK, SYGVNS. The CDR3 is made up of 14 amino acids. V lost 10 bases to trimming and J lost 4 bases; unmatched junction nucleotides: 10. CDR3 in DNA: TGTGCCACGACCCCCGGGACAGGGCTCACTGAAGCTTTCTTT. Protein sequence: CATTPGTGLTEAFF.

The V gene is TRBV2, the J gene TRBJ1-2, with 7 bases lining up with TRBD1. This CDR3 region has 14 residues. The germline CDR1 and CDR2 sequences are SNHLY and FYNNEI. V was pared by 7 bases and J by 5 bases, with 10 bases of the junction left unmatched. The chain's CDR3 is CASTNTGTAYGYTF. The CDR3 nucleotides are TGTGCCAGCACTAACACCGGGACAGCTTATGGCTACACCTTC.